Sequencing of this TCR beta chain was carried out in a study of shared clonotypes between healthy human individuals. As concerns this clone: At the DNA level, this CDR3 is encoded by other sequences in the same sample as well.

Around 90 million PBMCs per unsorted sample were used for genomic DNA. TCRdb keeps only in-frame clones here, not all; method: immunoSEQ multiplex PCR. The sample records some 510,000 clones, less than 85% being singletons. This CDR3 has 14 residues. V dropped 1 base and J dropped 0 bases, with 6 bases sitting between them. Per the germline V gene, CDR1 is SEHNR and CDR2 is FQNEAQ (reference sequence). Sequencing was performed on PBMCs. V gene TRBV7-9 combines with J gene TRBJ1-1, with a tentative D call TRBD1 (6 bases). The receptor's source is a woman between 40 and 50 years old in good health. Some clones in this sample may be carry-over from other donors' samples. The CDR3 spells CASSLGQVNTEAFF. The CDR3 DNA sequence: TGTGCCAGCAGCTTAGGACAGGTGAACACTGAAGCTTTCTTT. Drawing the rest from reference TRBV7-9 and TRBJ1-1, the complete variable domain is DTGVSQNPRHKITKRGQNVTFRCDPISEHNRLYWYRQTLGQGPEFLTYFQNEAQLEKSRLLSDRFSAERPKGSFSTLEIQRTEQGDSAMYLCASSLGQVNTEAFFGQGTRLTVV.